Listed here are 9 T cell receptor beta chains from one sample, sequenced in a study of siplizumab effects on memory and regulatory T cells. The data were produced by immunoSEQ multiplex PCR, yet TCRdb's version contains in-frame clones alone and is incomplete. The sample holds around 82,000 clones, 93% seen once. Material: CD8+ T cells sorted from blood. These receptor sequences come from a human donor in good health.

This clone is classed as medium-sized. The chain has TRBV25-1 and TRBJ2-1, with TRBD2 as a possible D gene (6 bases). Trimming removed 4 bases from V and 3 bases from J, with 10 bases in between. Germline lookup yields CDR1 MGHDK and CDR2 SYGVNS. The CDR3 totals 14 residues. The CDR3 here is CASSGSGDYNEQFF. CDR3 nucleotide sequence: TGTGCCAGCAGTGGGTCGGGGGACTACAATGAGCAGTTCTTC. The entire variable domain, with the rest obtained from reference TRBV25-1 and TRBJ2-1, is as follows: EADIYQTPRYLVIGTGKKITLECSQTMGHDKMYWYQQDPGMELHLIHYSYGVNSTEKGDLSSESTVSRIRTEHFPLTLESARPSHTSQYLCASSGSGDYNEQFFGPGTRLTVL.

The genes are TRBV30 and TRBJ2-2; the match to TRBD2 covers 14 bases. Germline CDR1 and CDR2: GTSNPN and SVGIG (reference sequence). Losses at the gene ends were 0 bases for V and 7 bases for J; bases not matched to a gene: 7. There are 17 residues in the CDR3. CDR3 sequence (DNA): TGTGCCTGGAGTGTTTCACCGGGACTAGCGGGGGTCGGGGAGCTGTTTTTT. This sequence encodes CAWSVSPGLAGVGELFF.

Details on this clone: At one end, the junction sequence differs from germline, possibly due to a read error. This sequence joins TRBV5-1 and TRBJ1-3; no clear D gene. The V gene's germline CDR1 is SGHRS and CDR2 YFSETQ. The CDR3 runs 15 residues. The CDR3 sequence: CASSLDITDGHTIYF. As DNA, the CDR3 is TGCGCCAGCAGCTTGGATATTACGGATGGACACACCATATATTTT.

Only one count was recorded for this clone. The chain has TRBV13 and TRBJ2-7; 11 bases fit TRBD1. CDR1 and CDR2 from the germline V gene are PRHDT and FYEKMQ (reference sequence). CDR3 length: 14 amino acids. Germline trimming cut 5 bases from V and 3 bases from J; bases unmatched to any gene: 3. CDR3 residues: CASSGQGAHYEQYF. The CDR3 DNA reads as TGTGCCAGCAGCGGACAGGGGGCCCACTACGAGCAGTACTTC.

V is TRBV28 and J is TRBJ1-6, with TRBD1 as a possible D gene (5 bases). CDR1 is MDHEN and CDR2 is SYDVKM in the germline V gene. The V end lost 1 base, the J end lost 9 bases, and 10 bases lay between the germline ends. The CDR3 consists of 14 residues. The chain's CDR3 is CASSLFGTVSPLHF. DNA for the CDR3: TGTGCCAGCAGTTTATTCGGGACCGTTTCACCCCTCCACTTT.

The V and J genes are TRBV19 and TRBJ2-2, with D possibly being TRBD2 (7 bases). The germline gives CDR1 LNHDA, CDR2 SQIVND (reference sequence). V lost 6 bases and J 3 bases, leaving 11 bases between the germline ends. This CDR3 comprises 14 residues. The CDR3 DNA reads TGTGCCAGTAGACGCGGGGGCGACACCGGGGAGCTGTTTTTT. This gives the protein CASRRGGDTGELFF.

The rearrangement links TRBV7-2 to TRBJ1-4, with 7 bases lining up with TRBD1. CDR3 size: 18 residues. Trimming cost V 1 base and J 4 bases; bases outside gene matches: 12. CDR1 and CDR2 (germline): SGHTA, FQGNSA. CDR3 loop: CASSLDWEGAGRNEKLFF. CDR3 DNA: TGTGCCAGCAGCTTAGATTGGGAGGGGGCAGGGCGTAATGAAAAACTGTTTTTT.

The gene calls are TRBV29-1 and TRBJ1-1; D might be TRBD1 (6 bases). The V gene lost 7 bases and the J gene lost 7 bases, with 10 bases spanning the gap. This CDR3 spans 10 amino acids. Per germline, CDR1 SQVTM and CDR2 ANQGSEA. The CDR3 loop reads CSGAGDEAFF. The CDR3 DNA sequence: TGCAGCGGGGCAGGGGATGAAGCTTTCTTT.

The rearrangement links TRBV9 to TRBJ2-3; D unresolved. There are 16 residues in the CDR3. V was trimmed by 3 bases and J by 4 bases, leaving 18 bases between them. Germline assignment: CDR1 SGDLS and CDR2 YYNGEE. DNA for the CDR3: TGTGCCAGCAGCGGACACACGCTCGGGTGGGCAGATACGCAGTATTTT. The encoded protein is CASSGHTLGWADTQYF.